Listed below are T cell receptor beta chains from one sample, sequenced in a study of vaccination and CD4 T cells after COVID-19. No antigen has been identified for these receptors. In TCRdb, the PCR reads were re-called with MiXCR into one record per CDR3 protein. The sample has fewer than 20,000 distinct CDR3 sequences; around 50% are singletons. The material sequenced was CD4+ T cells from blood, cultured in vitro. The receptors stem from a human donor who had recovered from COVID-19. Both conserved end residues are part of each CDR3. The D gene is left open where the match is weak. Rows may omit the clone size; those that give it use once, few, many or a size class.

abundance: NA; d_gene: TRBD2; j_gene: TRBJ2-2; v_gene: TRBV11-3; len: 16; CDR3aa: CASSLVGAGGTGELFF; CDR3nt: TGTGCCAGCAGCTTAGTAGGAGCGGGAGGCACCGGGGAGCTGTTTTTT
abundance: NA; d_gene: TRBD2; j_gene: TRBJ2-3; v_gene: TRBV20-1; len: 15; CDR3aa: CSARDLLAGVDTQYF; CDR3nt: TGCAGTGCTAGAGATTTACTAGCGGGGGTAGATACGCAGTATTTT
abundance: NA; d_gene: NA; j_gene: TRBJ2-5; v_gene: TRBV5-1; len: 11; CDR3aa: CASTGQETQYF; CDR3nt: TGCGCCAGCACCGGGCAAGAGACCCAGTACTTC
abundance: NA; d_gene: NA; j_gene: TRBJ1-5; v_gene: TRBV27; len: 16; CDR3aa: CASSLQFPGVDQPQHF; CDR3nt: TGTGCCAGCAGCCTTCAGTTTCCAGGGGTTGATCAGCCCCAGCATTTT
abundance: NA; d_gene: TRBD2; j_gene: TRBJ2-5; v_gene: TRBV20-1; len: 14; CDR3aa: CSARFSGAKETQYF; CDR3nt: TGCAGTGCTAGGTTTAGCGGGGCCAAAGAGACCCAGTACTTC
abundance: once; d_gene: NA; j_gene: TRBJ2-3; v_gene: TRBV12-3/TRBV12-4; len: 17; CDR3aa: CASSFGPGGTSTDTQYF; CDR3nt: TGTGCCAGCAGTTTCGGGCCTGGCGGAACTAGCACAGATACGCAGTATTTT
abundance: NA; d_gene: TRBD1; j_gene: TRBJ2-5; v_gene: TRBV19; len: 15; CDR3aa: CASSDRGLGLETQYF; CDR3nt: TGTGCCAGTAGCGACAGGGGGCTAGGGTTGGAGACCCAGTACTTC
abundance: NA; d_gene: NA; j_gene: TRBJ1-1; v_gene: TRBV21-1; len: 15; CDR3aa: CASTLWEQRNTEAFF; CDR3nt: TGTGCCAGCACCTTATGGGAACAGAGGAACACTGAAGCTTTCTTT
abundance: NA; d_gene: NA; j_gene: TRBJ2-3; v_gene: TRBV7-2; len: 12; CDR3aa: CASSPYGDTQYF; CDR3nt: TGTGCCAGCAGCCCCTACGGGGATACGCAGTATTTT
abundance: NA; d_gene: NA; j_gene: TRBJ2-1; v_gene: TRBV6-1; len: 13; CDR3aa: CAGVYGTYNEQFF; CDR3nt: TGTGCCGGAGTATACGGAACCTACAATGAGCAGTTCTTC
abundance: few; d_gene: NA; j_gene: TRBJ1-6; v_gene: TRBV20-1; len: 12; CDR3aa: CSARRGNSPLHF; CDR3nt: TGCAGTGCTAGACGCGGTAATTCACCCCTCCACTTT
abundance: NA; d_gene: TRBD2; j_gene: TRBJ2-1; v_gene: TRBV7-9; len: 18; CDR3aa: CASSLPPRLAGGRNEQFF; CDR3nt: TGTGCCAGCAGCTTACCCCCAAGGCTAGCGGGAGGGCGAAATGAGCAGTTCTTC
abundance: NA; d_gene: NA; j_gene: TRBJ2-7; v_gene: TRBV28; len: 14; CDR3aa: CASSLRGMAYEQYF; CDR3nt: TGTGCCAGCAGTTTAAGGGGAATGGCCTACGAGCAGTACTTC
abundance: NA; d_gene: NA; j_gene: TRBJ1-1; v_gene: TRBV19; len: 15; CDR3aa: CASSPRGGENTEAFF; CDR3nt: TGTGCCAGTAGTCCTCGGGGGGGGGAGAACACTGAAGCTTTCTTT
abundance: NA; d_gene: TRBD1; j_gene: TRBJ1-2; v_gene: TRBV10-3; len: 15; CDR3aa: CAISESTGSGYGYTF; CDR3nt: TGTGCCATCAGTGAGTCGACAGGGAGCGGCTATGGCTACACCTTC
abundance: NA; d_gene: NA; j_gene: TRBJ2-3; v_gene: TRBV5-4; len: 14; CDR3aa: CASSLYGGTDTQYF; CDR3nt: TGTGCCAGCAGCTTGTACGGTGGCACAGATACGCAGTATTTT
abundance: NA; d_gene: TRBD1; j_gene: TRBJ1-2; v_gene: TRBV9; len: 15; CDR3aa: CASSVLVTGYDGYTF; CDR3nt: TGTGCCAGCAGCGTTCTAGTGACAGGGTATGATGGCTACACCTTC
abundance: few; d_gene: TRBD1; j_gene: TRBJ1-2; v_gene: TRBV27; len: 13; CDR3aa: CASSRGFNYGYTF; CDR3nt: TGTGCCAGCTCCAGGGGGTTTAACTATGGCTACACCTTC
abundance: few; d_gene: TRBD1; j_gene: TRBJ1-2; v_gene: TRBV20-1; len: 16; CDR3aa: CSARDHRVKGASGYTF; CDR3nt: TGCAGTGCTAGAGATCATAGAGTGAAGGGGGCGTCTGGCTACACCTTC
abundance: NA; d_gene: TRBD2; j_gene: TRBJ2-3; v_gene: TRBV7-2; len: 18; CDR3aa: CASSPPPIAGGETDTQYF; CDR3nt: TGTGCCAGCAGCCCCCCCCCTATAGCGGGGGGGGAGACAGATACGCAGTATTTT
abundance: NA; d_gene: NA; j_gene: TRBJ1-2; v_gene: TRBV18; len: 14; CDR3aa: CASSEETGADGYTF; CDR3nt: TGTGCCAGCTCCGAAGAGACGGGGGCGGATGGCTACACCTTC
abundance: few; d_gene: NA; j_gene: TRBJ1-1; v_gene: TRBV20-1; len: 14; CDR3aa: CSARDSLMAAEAFF; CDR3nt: TGCAGTGCTAGAGATAGCCTCATGGCCGCTGAAGCTTTCTTT
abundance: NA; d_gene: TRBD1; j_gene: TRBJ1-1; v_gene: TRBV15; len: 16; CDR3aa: CATRGDRGQQYTEAFF; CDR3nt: TGTGCCACCAGAGGTGACAGGGGGCAACAATACACTGAAGCTTTCTTT
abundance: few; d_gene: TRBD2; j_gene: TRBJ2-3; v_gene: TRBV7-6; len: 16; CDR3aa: CASSPEGLGRADTQYF; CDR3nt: TGTGCCAGCAGCCCAGAGGGACTAGGAAGGGCAGATACGCAGTATTTT
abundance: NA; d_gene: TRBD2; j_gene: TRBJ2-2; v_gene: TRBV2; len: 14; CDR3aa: CAGVGTRNTGELFF; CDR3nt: TGTGCCGGAGTCGGGACTAGAAACACCGGGGAGCTGTTTTTT
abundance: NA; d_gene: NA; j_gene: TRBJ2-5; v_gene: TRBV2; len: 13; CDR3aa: CASSEARQETQYF; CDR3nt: TGTGCCAGCAGTGAGGCGAGGCAAGAGACCCAGTACTTC
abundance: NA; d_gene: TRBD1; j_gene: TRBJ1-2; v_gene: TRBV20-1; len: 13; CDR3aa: CSARPGQEYGYTF; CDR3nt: TGCAGTGCTAGACCGGGACAGGAGTATGGCTACACCTTC
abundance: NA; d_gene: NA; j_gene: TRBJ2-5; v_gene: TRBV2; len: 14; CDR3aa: CASRVGTPQETQYF; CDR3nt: TGTGCCAGCAGGGTCGGGACCCCACAAGAGACCCAGTACTTC
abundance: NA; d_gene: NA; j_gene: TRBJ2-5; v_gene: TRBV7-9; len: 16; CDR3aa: CASKTHPRVGQETQYF; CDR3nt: TGTGCCAGCAAGACTCACCCCAGGGTTGGCCAAGAGACCCAGTACTTC
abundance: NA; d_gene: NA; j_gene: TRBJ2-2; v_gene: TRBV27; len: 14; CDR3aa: CASSSTANTGELFF; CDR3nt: TGTGCCAGCAGTTCGACAGCAAACACCGGGGAGCTGTTTTTT
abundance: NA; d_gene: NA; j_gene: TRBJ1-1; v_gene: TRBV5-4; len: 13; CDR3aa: CASAWQLNTEAFF; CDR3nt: TGTGCCAGCGCCTGGCAGCTGAACACTGAAGCTTTCTTT
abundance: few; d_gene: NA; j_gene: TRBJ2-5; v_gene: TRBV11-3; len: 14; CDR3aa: CASSAFGLQETQYF; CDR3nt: TGTGCCAGCAGCGCTTTTGGTCTACAAGAGACCCAGTACTTC
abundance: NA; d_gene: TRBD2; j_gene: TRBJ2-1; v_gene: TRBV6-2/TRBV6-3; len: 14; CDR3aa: CASSYSGTSGEQFF; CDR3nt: TGTGCCAGCAGTTACTCAGGGACTAGCGGGGAGCAGTTCTTC
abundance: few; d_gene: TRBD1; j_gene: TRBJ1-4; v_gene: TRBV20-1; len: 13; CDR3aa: CSARGQGEEKLFF; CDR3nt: TGCAGTGCTAGGGGACAGGGCGAGGAAAAACTGTTTTTT
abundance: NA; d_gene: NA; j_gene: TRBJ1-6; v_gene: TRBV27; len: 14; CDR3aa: CASRVSSYNSPLHF; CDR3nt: TGTGCCAGCAGAGTTAGCTCCTATAATTCACCCCTCCACTTT
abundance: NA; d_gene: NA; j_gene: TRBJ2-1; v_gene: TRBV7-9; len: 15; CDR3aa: CASSQDAGDYNEQFF; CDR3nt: TGCGCCAGCAGCCAAGACGCAGGGGACTACAATGAGCAGTTCTTC
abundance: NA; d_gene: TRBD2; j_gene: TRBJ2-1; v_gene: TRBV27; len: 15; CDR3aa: CASSLSGTTYNEQFF; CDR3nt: TGTGCCAGCAGTTTATCGGGGACTACCTACAATGAGCAGTTCTTC
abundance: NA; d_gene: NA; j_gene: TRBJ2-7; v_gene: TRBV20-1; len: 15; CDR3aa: CSAQSSRLASYEQYF; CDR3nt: TGCAGTGCCCAAAGTAGCCGGCTAGCCTCCTACGAGCAGTACTTC
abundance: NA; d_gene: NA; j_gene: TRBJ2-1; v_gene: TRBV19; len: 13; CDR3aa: CASSIMGEDEQFF; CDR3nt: TGTGCCAGTAGTATTATGGGGGAGGATGAGCAGTTCTTC
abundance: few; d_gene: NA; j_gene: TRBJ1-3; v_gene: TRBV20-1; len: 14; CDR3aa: CSAFLGGEGNTIYF; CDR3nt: TGCAGTGCTTTCTTGGGGGGCGAGGGAAACACCATATATTTT
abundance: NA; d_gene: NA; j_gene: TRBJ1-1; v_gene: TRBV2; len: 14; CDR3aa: CASSEAFEGTEAFF; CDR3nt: TGTGCCAGCAGTGAAGCGTTTGAAGGCACTGAAGCTTTCTTT
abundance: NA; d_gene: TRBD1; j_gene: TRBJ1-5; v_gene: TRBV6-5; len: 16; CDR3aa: CASSYSKSQGYQPQHF; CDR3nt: TGTGCCAGCAGTTACTCGAAGTCACAGGGGTATCAGCCCCAGCATTTT
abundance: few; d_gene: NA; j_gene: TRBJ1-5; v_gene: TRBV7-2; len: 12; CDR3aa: CASSLLGQPQHF; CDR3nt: TGTGCCAGCAGCTTATTGGGTCAGCCCCAGCATTTT
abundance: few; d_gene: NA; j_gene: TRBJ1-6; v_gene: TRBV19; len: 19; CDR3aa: CASSIGVGQAGAYNSPLHF; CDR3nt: TGTGCCAGTAGTATAGGGGTCGGTCAAGCAGGCGCCTATAATTCACCCCTCCACTTT
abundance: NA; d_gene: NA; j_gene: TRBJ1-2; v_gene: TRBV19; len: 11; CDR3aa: CASSIVGGYTF; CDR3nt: TGTGCCAGTAGTATAGTCGGTGGCTACACCTTC
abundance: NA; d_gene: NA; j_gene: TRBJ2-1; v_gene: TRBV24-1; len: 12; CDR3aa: CATSSSPREQFF; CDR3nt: TGTGCCACCAGCTCATCGCCCCGTGAGCAGTTCTTC
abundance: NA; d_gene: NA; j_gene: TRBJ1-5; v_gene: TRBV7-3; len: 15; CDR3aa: CASSFPGYSNQPQHF; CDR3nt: TGTGCCAGCAGCTTTCCTGGGTATAGCAATCAGCCCCAGCATTTT
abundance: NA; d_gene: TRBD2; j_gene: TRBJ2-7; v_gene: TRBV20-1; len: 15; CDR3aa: CSASRRASGSYEQYF; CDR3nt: TGCAGTGCTAGCCGGAGGGCTAGCGGGAGCTACGAGCAGTACTTC
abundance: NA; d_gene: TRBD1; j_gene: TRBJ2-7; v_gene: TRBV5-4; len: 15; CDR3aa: CASSEPGQGNYEQYF; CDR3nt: TGTGCCAGCAGCGAGCCGGGACAGGGGAACTACGAGCAGTACTTC
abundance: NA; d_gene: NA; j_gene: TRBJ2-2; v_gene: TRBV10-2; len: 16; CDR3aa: CASSEPRGGGTGELFF; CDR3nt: TGCGCCAGCAGTGAGCCCCGGGGAGGGGGGACCGGGGAGCTGTTTTTT
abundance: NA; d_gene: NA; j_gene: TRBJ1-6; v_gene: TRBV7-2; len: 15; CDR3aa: CASSPDRGANSPLHF; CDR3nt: TGTGCCAGCAGCCCCGACCGGGGGGCAAATTCACCCCTCCACTTT
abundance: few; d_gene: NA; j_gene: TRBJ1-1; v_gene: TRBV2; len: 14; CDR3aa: CASSPNGRSTEAFF; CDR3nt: TGTGCCAGCAGTCCCAATGGGAGGAGCACTGAAGCTTTCTTT
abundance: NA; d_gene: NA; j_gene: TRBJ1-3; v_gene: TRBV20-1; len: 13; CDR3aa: CSARLRAGNTIYF; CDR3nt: TGCAGTGCCCGGCTGAGGGCTGGAAACACCATATATTTT
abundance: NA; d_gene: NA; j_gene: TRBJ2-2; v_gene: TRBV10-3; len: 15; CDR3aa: CAISETGTNTGELFF; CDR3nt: TGTGCCATCAGTGAGACAGGGACAAACACCGGGGAGCTGTTTTTT
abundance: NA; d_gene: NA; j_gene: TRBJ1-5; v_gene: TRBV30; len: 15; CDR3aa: CAWSVKGWSNQPQHF; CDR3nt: TGTGCCTGGAGTGTAAAGGGTTGGAGCAATCAGCCCCAGCATTTT
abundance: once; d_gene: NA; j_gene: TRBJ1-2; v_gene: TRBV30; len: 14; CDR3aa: CAWSLGGILYGYTF; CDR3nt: TGTGCCTGGAGTCTTGGAGGGATACTCTATGGCTACACCTTC
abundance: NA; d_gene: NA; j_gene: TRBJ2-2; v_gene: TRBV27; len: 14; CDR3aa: CASSFSRNTGELFF; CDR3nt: TGTGCCAGCAGTTTTAGCCGGAACACCGGGGAGCTGTTTTTT
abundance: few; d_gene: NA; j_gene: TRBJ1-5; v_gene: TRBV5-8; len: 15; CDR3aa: CASSPPGTIRQPQHF; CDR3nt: TGTGCCAGCAGCCCACCCGGGACAATCCGTCAGCCCCAGCATTTT
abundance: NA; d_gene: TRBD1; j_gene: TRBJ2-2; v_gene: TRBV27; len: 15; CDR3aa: CASSSGDRDTGELFF; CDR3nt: TGTGCCAGCAGTTCCGGAGACAGGGACACCGGGGAGCTGTTTTTT